The rows below give T cell receptor beta chains drawn from one sample of a study of shared clonotypes between healthy human individuals. The table came from immunoSEQ multiplex PCR; TCRdb's copy has only in-frame clones and leaves some out. Among roughly 2,000,000 clones listed, around 93% were seen once. Sequencing was carried out using naive CD8+ T cells from PBMCs. These receptors all come from a man aged 18-30 years in good health. Some clones in this sample may be carry-over from other donors' samples. Each CDR3 is given with its conserved first and last residue. D genes are given only for firm matches. Expanded clones get a size class; other rows say once, few or many, or leave the size out.

v_gene	d_gene	j_gene	abundance	CDR3nt	CDR3aa
TRBV29-1	NA	TRBJ2-7	once	TGCAGCGTTGAAACGGCACCCGAGGCCTACGAGCAGTACTTC	CSVETAPEAYEQYF
TRBV2	NA	TRBJ2-7	NA	TGTGCCAGCAGAATGACAGAATCCTACGAGCAGTACTTC	CASRMTESYEQYF
TRBV4-1	NA	TRBJ2-1	NA	TGCGCCAGCAGCCAAGGTAGGGACTACAATGAGCAGTTCTTC	CASSQGRDYNEQFF
TRBV5-3	NA	TRBJ1-2	NA	TGTGCCAGAAGCTTGTGCAGGGACAACTATGGCTACACCTTC	CARSLCRDNYGYTF
TRBV28	NA	TRBJ2-2	NA	TGTGCCAGCAGCTCTGGACCTGGGGTGGGCACCGGGGAGCTGTTTTTT	CASSSGPGVGTGELFF
TRBV9	NA	TRBJ1-1	NA	TGTGCCAGCAGCGTCGGGGGGAGGACTGAAGCTTTCTTT	CASSVGGRTEAFF
TRBV9	TRBD2	TRBJ2-7	NA	TGTGCCAGCAGCGTGGTAGCGGGAGGGCCTCTGTACGAGCAGTACTTC	CASSVVAGGPLYEQYF
TRBV19	NA	TRBJ1-3	NA	TGTGCCAGTAGTATAGTAGGAAACTCTGGAAACACCATATATTTT	CASSIVGNSGNTIYF
TRBV7-9	NA	TRBJ2-7	once	TGTGCCAGCAGCCCGACAGGCAGGGGCTCCTACGAGCAGTACTTC	CASSPTGRGSYEQYF
TRBV30	TRBD2	TRBJ2-1	NA	TGTGCCTGGAGTCACGGGACTAGCGGTTACAATGAGCAGTTCTTC	CAWSHGTSGYNEQFF
TRBV27	TRBD2	TRBJ2-7	NA	TGTGCCAGCAGTTTTGGGACTAGCGGGAGACCCTACGAGCAGTACTTC	CASSFGTSGRPYEQYF
TRBV5-6	TRBD2	TRBJ2-1	NA	TGTGCCAGCAGCTTGGGGACTACTAGCGGGAGGACCTATGAGCAGTTCTTC	CASSLGTTSGRTYEQFF
TRBV4-1	NA	TRBJ2-7	NA	TGCGCCAGCAGCCAAGTCGCGGCTAGCTCCTACGAGCAGTACTTC	CASSQVAASSYEQYF
TRBV6-5	NA	TRBJ2-2	NA	TGTGCCAGCAGTTACCAACCAAATACCGGGGAGCTGTTTTTT	CASSYQPNTGELFF
TRBV15	NA	TRBJ2-1	NA	TGTGCCACCAGCGTCGTCAACAATGAGCAGTTCTTC	CATSVVNNEQFF
TRBV19	NA	TRBJ1-1	NA	TGTGCCAGTAGTCCGGAGTCGGGTACTGAAGCTTTCTTT	CASSPESGTEAFF
TRBV9	NA	TRBJ2-2	NA	TGTGCCAGCAGCGTACTTAGTGGAGACAGTGGGAACACCGGGGAGCTGTTTTTT	CASSVLSGDSGNTGELFF
TRBV4-1	TRBD1	TRBJ2-7	NA	TGCGCCAGCAGCCCGCATTGGACAGGCGAGCAGTACTTC	CASSPHWTGEQYF
TRBV28	TRBD2	TRBJ2-1	NA	TGTGCCAGCAGCCAATGGCGGGAGGTAATCGATGAGCAGTTCTTC	CASSQWREVIDEQFF
TRBV2	NA	TRBJ2-7	NA	TGTGCCAGCAAAGGGGTAGTCTACGAGCAGTACTTC	CASKGVVYEQYF
TRBV28	TRBD1	TRBJ1-2	NA	TGTGCCAGCAGGACTGATGACAGGGAGGGTGGCTACACCTTC	CASRTDDREGGYTF
TRBV7-9	NA	TRBJ2-6	NA	TGTGCCAGCACAGGAACTGGGGCCAACGTCCTGACTTTC	CASTGTGANVLTF
TRBV5-1	TRBD1	TRBJ1-1	once	TGCGCCAGCAGCCCAGGACAGGGCGGGCTATTGGACACTGAAGCTTTCTTT	CASSPGQGGLLDTEAFF
TRBV15	NA	TRBJ2-2	NA	TGTGCCACCAGCAGAAAGGGACTTATCACCGGGGAGCTGTTTTTT	CATSRKGLITGELFF
TRBV5-1	TRBD2	TRBJ2-7	NA	TGCGCCAGCAGCTCCCCACTAGCGGGAGTCCACGAGCAGTACTTC	CASSSPLAGVHEQYF
TRBV4-1	NA	TRBJ2-4	NA	TGCGCCAGCAGCCCCTCGCCTCCAATTTTCAAAAACATTCAGTACTTC	CASSPSPPIFKNIQYF
TRBV5-6	NA	TRBJ1-1	NA	TGTGCCAGCAGCACACTAACACTGAACACTGAAGCTTTCTTT	CASSTLTLNTEAFF
TRBV28	TRBD1	TRBJ2-1	NA	TGTGCCAGCACCAATGACAGGGGGTCCTACAATGAGCAGTTCTTC	CASTNDRGSYNEQFF
TRBV28	TRBD1	TRBJ1-5	NA	TGTGCCAGCAGCCAGGACAGGGAAACGTTGCAGCCCCAGCATTTT	CASSQDRETLQPQHF
TRBV11-2	NA	TRBJ2-3	once	TGTGCCAGCAGCTTAGGTTACCCCTCAGATACGCAGTATTTT	CASSLGYPSDTQYF
TRBV30	TRBD2	TRBJ2-1	NA	TGTGCCTGGAGTGTAGGTAGCGGGAGGGCCCTAGAGCAGTTCTTC	CAWSVGSGRALEQFF
TRBV2	NA	TRBJ1-3	NA	TGTGCCAGCAGTGAAGGCACGGCCTCTGGAAACACCATATATTTT	CASSEGTASGNTIYF
TRBV6-1	NA	TRBJ2-7	NA	TGTGCCAGCAGTGTCCTCGTAAGGTACGAGCAGTACTTC	CASSVLVRYEQYF
TRBV15	NA	TRBJ1-2	NA	TGTGCCACCGCCGAGCTGATGGGGCAGGACTATGGCTACACCTTC	CATAELMGQDYGYTF
TRBV9	TRBD2	TRBJ2-3	NA	TGTGCCAGCACGACCTCAGGGAGGGGCACAGATACGCAGTATTTT	CASTTSGRGTDTQYF
TRBV7-9	NA	TRBJ2-3	NA	TGTGCCAGCAGCCTGGGCGCAGGGAGCCCAGATACGCAGTATTTT	CASSLGAGSPDTQYF
TRBV7-8	TRBD2	TRBJ2-1	NA	TGTGCCAGCAGCTTGACACTAGCGGGAACTTACAATGAGCAGTTCTTC	CASSLTLAGTYNEQFF
TRBV29-1	TRBD1	TRBJ2-3	NA	TGCAGCGTTGAAAACGCTAAGACAGGGGGCATTTTAGATACGCAGTATTTT	CSVENAKTGGILDTQYF
TRBV9	NA	TRBJ1-2	NA	TGTGCCAGCAGCGTAGCCGAGGTTCCCTATGGCTACACCTTC	CASSVAEVPYGYTF
TRBV29-1	NA	TRBJ1-2	NA	TGCAGCGTTGTCGCCCACGGCTACACCTTC	CSVVAHGYTF
TRBV11-2	NA	TRBJ1-5	NA	TGTGCCAGCAGCCAGGGGTACGGGAATCAGCCCCAGCATTTT	CASSQGYGNQPQHF
TRBV5-8	NA	TRBJ1-1	few	TGTGCCAGCAGCTTGAGGTTGGGGAACACTGAAGCTTTCTTT	CASSLRLGNTEAFF
TRBV9	NA	TRBJ1-3	NA	TGTGCCAGCAGCGGCCTCGGAAACACCATATATTTT	CASSGLGNTIYF
TRBV9	NA	TRBJ2-5	NA	TGTGCCAGCAGCGTATGGTCGGGGCCTCAAGAGACCCAGTACTTC	CASSVWSGPQETQYF
TRBV11-2	TRBD2	TRBJ2-1	NA	TGTGCCAGCAGCTTAGATCGTATTAGCGGGTGGGAGCAGTTCTTC	CASSLDRISGWEQFF
TRBV4-1	NA	TRBJ1-5	NA	TGCGCCAGCGCCCGCACGGGGGAGAAGGGCAATCAGCCCCAGCATTTT	CASARTGEKGNQPQHF
TRBV11-2	NA	TRBJ1-1	NA	TGTGCCAGCAGCCGAAGCCGCACTGAAGCTTTCTTT	CASSRSRTEAFF
TRBV7-9	TRBD1	TRBJ1-1	NA	TGTGCCAGCAGCGAACAGGGGGCCGGCGAGAACACTGAAGCTTTCTTT	CASSEQGAGENTEAFF
TRBV5-1	TRBD2	TRBJ2-2	NA	TGCGCCAGCACCGGGACTAGCGGGAGAGGTAGCACCGGGGAGCTGTTTTTT	CASTGTSGRGSTGELFF
TRBV7-6	NA	TRBJ1-3	once	TGTGCCAGCAGCCAACTAGACAACAGGTACTCTGGAAACACCATATATTTT	CASSQLDNRYSGNTIYF